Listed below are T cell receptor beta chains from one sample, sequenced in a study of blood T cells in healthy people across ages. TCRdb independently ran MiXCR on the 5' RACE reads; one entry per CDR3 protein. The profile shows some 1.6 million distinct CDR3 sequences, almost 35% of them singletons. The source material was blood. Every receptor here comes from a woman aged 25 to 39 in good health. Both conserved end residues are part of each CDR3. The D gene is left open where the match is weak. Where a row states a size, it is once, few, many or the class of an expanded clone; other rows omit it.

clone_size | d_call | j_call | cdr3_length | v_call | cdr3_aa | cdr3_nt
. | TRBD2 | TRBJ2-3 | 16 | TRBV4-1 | CASSQGTSGYTNTQYF | TGCGCCAGCAGCCAAGGGACTAGCGGCTACACAAATACGCAGTATTTT
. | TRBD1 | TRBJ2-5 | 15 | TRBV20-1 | CSALDRTGSLGTQYF | TGCAGTGCTCTTGATCGGACAGGATCTCTCGGGACCCAGTACTTC
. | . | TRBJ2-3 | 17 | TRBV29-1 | CSAGGLARDPSTDTQYF | TGCAGCGCCGGAGGATTAGCGAGAGATCCTTCCACAGATACGCAGTATTTT
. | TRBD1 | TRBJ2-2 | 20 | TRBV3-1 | CASSHERMGQRAVVTGELFF | TGTGCCAGCAGCCACGAACGGATGGGACAGAGAGCGGTCGTCACCGGGGAGCTGTTTTTT
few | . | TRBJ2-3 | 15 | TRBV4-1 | CASSQALQGSYTQYF | TGCGCCAGCAGCCAAGCCCTTCAGGGTTCATATACGCAGTATTTT
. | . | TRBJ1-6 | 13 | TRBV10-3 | CAISEEESSPLHF | TGTGCCATCAGTGAGGAAGAGAGTTCACCCCTCCACTTT
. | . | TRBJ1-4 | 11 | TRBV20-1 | CSASIRDLLFF | TGCAGTGCTAGCATCCGGGACCTGCTGTTTTTT
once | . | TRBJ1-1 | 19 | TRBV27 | CASSALGRRGLTQNTEAFF | TGTGCCAGCAGTGCTCTCGGTCGTCGGGGGCTTACCCAGAACACTGAAGCTTTCTTT
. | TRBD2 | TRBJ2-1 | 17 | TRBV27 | CASSSLELAGVGDEQFF | TGTGCCAGCAGTTCTCTTGAACTAGCGGGAGTAGGGGATGAGCAGTTCTTC
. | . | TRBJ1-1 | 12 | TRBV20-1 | CSPTAAATEAFF | TGCAGTCCGACGGCCGCGGCCACTGAAGCTTTCTTT
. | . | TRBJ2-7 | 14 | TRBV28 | CASSFWLGGYEQYF | TGTGCCAGCAGTTTTTGGCTGGGTGGGTACGAGCAGTACTTC
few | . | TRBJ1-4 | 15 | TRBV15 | CATSRSKTTNEKLFF | TGTGCCACCAGCAGATCAAAAACAACTAATGAAAAACTGTTTTTT
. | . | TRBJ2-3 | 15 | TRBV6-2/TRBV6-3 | CASSYAGRPTDTQYF | TGTGCCAGCAGTTACGCGGGTCGGCCCACAGATACGCAGTATTTT
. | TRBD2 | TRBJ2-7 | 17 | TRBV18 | CASSSGLAGSFSYEQYF | TGTGCCAGCTCATCGGGACTAGCGGGATCGTTCTCCTACGAGCAGTACTTC
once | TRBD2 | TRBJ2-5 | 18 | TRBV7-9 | CASSLAPGVSGYQETQYF | TGTGCCAGCAGCTTAGCGCCTGGCGTTAGCGGGTACCAAGAGACCCAGTACTTC
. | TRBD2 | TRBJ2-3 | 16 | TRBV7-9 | CASSLGAGGPQDTQYF | TGTGCCAGCAGCTTGGGAGCGGGGGGCCCACAAGATACGCAGTATTTT
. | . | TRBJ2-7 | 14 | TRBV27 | CASSAREWGYEQYF | TGTGCCAGCAGCGCCAGGGAATGGGGCTACGAGCAGTACTTC
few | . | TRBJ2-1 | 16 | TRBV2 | CASSERSWGGRNEQFF | TGTGCCAGCAGTGAACGGTCGTGGGGGGGCAGGAATGAGCAGTTCTTC
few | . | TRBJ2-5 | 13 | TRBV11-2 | CASSIGNQETQYF | TGTGCCAGCAGCATCGGGAATCAAGAGACCCAGTACTTC
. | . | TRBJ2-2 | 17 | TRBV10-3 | CAISESPGGTNTGELFF | TGTGCCATCAGTGAGTCCCCTGGTGGCACCAACACCGGGGAGCTGTTTTTT
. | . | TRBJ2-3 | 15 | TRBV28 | CASSPPGTEIDTQYF | TGTGCCAGCAGTCCACCCGGGACGGAAATAGATACGCAGTATTTT
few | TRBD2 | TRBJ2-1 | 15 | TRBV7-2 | CASSPGLAGGTGQFF | TGTGCCAGCAGCCCCGGACTAGCGGGGGGCACCGGGCAGTTCTTC
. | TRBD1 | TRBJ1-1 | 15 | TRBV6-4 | CASSDFDRGDTEAFF | TGTGCCAGCAGTGACTTCGACAGGGGGGACACTGAAGCTTTCTTT
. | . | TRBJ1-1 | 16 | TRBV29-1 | CSVEQGVGWTNTEAFF | TGCAGCGTTGAACAGGGCGTTGGCTGGACAAACACTGAAGCTTTCTTT
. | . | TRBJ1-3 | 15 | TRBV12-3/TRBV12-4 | CATSITGSSGNTIYF | TGTGCCACCTCCATTACAGGGAGTTCTGGAAACACCATATATTTT
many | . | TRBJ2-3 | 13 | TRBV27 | CASSLYPTDTQYF | TGTGCCAGCAGTTTATATCCCACAGATACGCAGTATTTT
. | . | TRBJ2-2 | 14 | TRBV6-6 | CASSPEGITGELFF | TGTGCCAGCAGCCCTGAGGGGATAACCGGGGAGCTGTTTTTT
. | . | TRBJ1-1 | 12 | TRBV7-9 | CASSLMQIEAFF | TGTGCCAGCAGCTTAATGCAGATTGAAGCTTTCTTT
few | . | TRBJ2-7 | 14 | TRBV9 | CASSVGQTTYEQYF | TGTGCCAGCAGCGTAGGCCAGACCACCTACGAGCAGTACTTC
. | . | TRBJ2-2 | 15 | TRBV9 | CASGPAATRTGERFF | TGTGCCAGCGGTCCTGCGGCTACCCGAACCGGGGAGCGGTTTTTT
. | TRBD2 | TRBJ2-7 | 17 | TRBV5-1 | CASSLRGTSGRTYEQYF | TGCGCCAGCAGCTTGAGAGGGACTAGCGGGAGGACGTACGAGCAGTACTTC
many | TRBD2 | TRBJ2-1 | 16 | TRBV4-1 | CASSQGSGGAYNEQFF | TGCGCCAGCAGCCAGGGGAGCGGGGGGGCCTACAATGAGCAGTTCTTC
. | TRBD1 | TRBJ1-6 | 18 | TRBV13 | CVSSFSTGTGERGSPLHF | TGTGTCAGCAGCTTTTCCACCGGGACAGGGGAACGGGGCTCACCCCTCCACTTT
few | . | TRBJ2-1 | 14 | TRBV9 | CASSVDVEYNEQFF | TGTGCCAGCAGCGTAGATGTAGAATACAATGAGCAGTTCTTC
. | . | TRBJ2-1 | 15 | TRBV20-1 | CSATRPAQVRNEQFF | TGCAGTGCCACCAGACCGGCCCAAGTGAGGAATGAGCAGTTCTTC
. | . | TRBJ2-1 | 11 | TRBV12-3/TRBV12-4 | CASSMRGEQFF | TGTGCCAGCAGTATGAGGGGTGAGCAGTTCTTC
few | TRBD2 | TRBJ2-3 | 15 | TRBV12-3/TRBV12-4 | CASSFSAGGITTQYF | TGTGCCAGCAGTTTTTCTGCGGGGGGGATCACCACGCAGTATTTT
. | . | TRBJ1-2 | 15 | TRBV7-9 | CASSLPWGAYDGYTF | TGTGCCAGCAGCCTCCCTTGGGGGGCTTACGATGGCTACACCTTC
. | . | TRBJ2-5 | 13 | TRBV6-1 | CASRSGAAETQYF | TGTGCCAGCAGGAGTGGGGCTGCAGAGACCCAGTACTTC
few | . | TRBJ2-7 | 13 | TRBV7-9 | CASSPWAGYEQYF | TGTGCCAGCAGCCCATGGGCGGGTTACGAGCAGTACTTC
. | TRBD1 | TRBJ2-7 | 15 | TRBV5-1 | CTSSLSGQGPYEQYF | TGCACCAGCAGCTTGTCGGGACAGGGACCCTACGAGCAGTACTTC
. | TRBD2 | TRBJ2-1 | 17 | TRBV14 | CASSPLISGRMNNEQFF | TGTGCCAGCAGCCCACTGATTAGCGGGAGAATGAACAATGAGCAGTTCTTC
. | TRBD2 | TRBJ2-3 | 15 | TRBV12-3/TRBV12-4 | CASSLSGRFTDTQYF | TGTGCCAGCAGTTTAAGCGGGAGGTTTACAGATACGCAGTATTTT
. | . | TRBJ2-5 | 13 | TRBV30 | CAWRQIDQETQYF | TGTGCCTGGAGACAGATAGACCAAGAGACCCAGTACTTC
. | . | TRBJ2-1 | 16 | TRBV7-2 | CASSSLPGKGLNEQFF | TGTGCCAGCAGCTCCTTGCCGGGGAAGGGTCTCAATGAGCAGTTCTTC
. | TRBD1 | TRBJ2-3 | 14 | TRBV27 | CASRTQGELDTQYF | TGTGCCAGCAGGACACAGGGGGAGTTGGATACGCAGTATTTT
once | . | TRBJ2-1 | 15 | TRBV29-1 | CSVALGGRTYNEQFF | TGCAGCGTCGCCTTGGGGGGCAGGACCTACAATGAGCAGTTCTTC
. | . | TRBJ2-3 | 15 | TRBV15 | CATSRDPSSTDTQYF | TGTGCCACCAGCAGAGATCCCTCATCCACAGATACGCAGTATTTT
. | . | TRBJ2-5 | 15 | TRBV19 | CASSTGQQMGETQYF | TGTGCCAGTAGTACCGGACAGCAAATGGGAGAGACCCAGTACTTC
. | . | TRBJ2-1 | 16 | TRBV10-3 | CAISQRRGQNYNEQFF | TGTGCCATCAGTCAGCGCCGGGGACAAAACTACAATGAGCAGTTCTTC
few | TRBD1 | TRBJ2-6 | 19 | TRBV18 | CASSPWTGARFSGANVLTF | TGTGCCAGCTCACCGTGGACAGGGGCTCGGTTTTCTGGGGCCAACGTCCTGACTTTC
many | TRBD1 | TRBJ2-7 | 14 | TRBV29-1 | CSVRQGTQVGEQYF | TGCAGCGTTCGACAGGGGACTCAGGTGGGCGAGCAGTACTTC
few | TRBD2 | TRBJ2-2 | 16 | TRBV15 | CATRSSGGANTGELFF | TGTGCCACCCGTTCTAGCGGGGGGGCGAACACCGGGGAGCTGTTTTTT
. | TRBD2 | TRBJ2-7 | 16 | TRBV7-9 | CASGDFLGTNSYEQYF | TGTGCCAGCGGCGACTTCCTAGGGACTAACTCCTACGAGCAGTACTTC